This is a list of T cell receptor beta chains from one sample in a study of T cell responses to AZD1222 COVID-19 vaccine. TCRdb's table, derived via immunoSEQ multiplex PCR, lists solely in-frame clones and lacks some. The sample yields over 100,000 clones, around 90% seen once. This sample comprised peripheral blood, obtained on day 0 of MenACWY control vaccination. The source of these receptors is an adult in good health. The CDR3 runs from the conserved cysteine through the conserved F or W. D genes are given only for firm matches. Clone size is stated in some rows and not others, as once, few, many or a class when expanded.

v_call,j_call,clone_size,d_call,cdr3_nt,cdr3_aa
TRBV11-3,TRBJ2-1,once,TRBD2,TGTGCCAGCAGCTTAGAACTAGCGGGAATCAATGAGCAGTTCTTC,CASSLELAGINEQFF
TRBV12-3/TRBV12-4,TRBJ2-7,once,-,TGTGCCAGCAGCCCGGCTGGATACGAGCAGTACTTC,CASSPAGYEQYF
TRBV7-2,TRBJ2-7,-,-,TGTGCCAGCAGCTTAGGGGCCGGGAGTTCATACGAGCAGTACTTC,CASSLGAGSSYEQYF
TRBV4-3,TRBJ1-2,-,-,TGCGCCAGCAGCCAAGTTCCCCCCAGGACTAACTATGGCTACACCTTC,CASSQVPPRTNYGYTF
TRBV4-2,TRBJ2-2,-,TRBD2,TGTGCCAGCAGCTATTCGACTAGCGGGGGGGCAGGGAACACCGGGGAGCTGTTTTTT,CASSYSTSGGAGNTGELFF
TRBV28,TRBJ2-7,-,-,TGTGCCAGCAGGACCGCCCAGGAGCAGTACTTC,CASRTAQEQYF
TRBV7-3,TRBJ2-7,-,TRBD2,TGTGCCAGCAGCTTATCTGGGACTAGCGGGAGAATCTCCGAGCAGTACTTC,CASSLSGTSGRISEQYF
TRBV5-8,TRBJ2-5,-,TRBD2,TGTGCCAGCAGCGCCGGCGGGGGGACATCACAAGAGACCCAGTACTTC,CASSAGGGTSQETQYF
TRBV4-3,TRBJ1-1,-,TRBD1,TGCGCCAGCAGCCAGAATCCCCGGGACAGGACGTTTGAAGCTTTCTTT,CASSQNPRDRTFEAFF
TRBV12-3/TRBV12-4,TRBJ2-5,-,TRBD2,TGTGCCAGCAGTGGGGGGGGCCAAGAGACCCAGTACTTC,CASSGGGQETQYF
TRBV5-5,TRBJ1-4,few,TRBD1,TGTGCCAGCAGCCCCCGGACAGGGTGGGGTGAAAAACTGTTTTTT,CASSPRTGWGEKLFF
TRBV2,TRBJ1-1,-,-,TGTGCCAGCAGGCCGTGGCAGGGCATGAACACTGAAGCTTTCTTT,CASRPWQGMNTEAFF
TRBV4-3,TRBJ2-7,once,-,TGCGCCAGCAGCCAAGTTATAGCCTACGAGCAGTACTTC,CASSQVIAYEQYF
TRBV7-2,TRBJ1-2,-,TRBD1,TGTGCCAGCAGCCCCGGACAGGGCCTTGGCTACACCTTC,CASSPGQGLGYTF
TRBV6-1,TRBJ1-6,-,-,TGTGCCAGCAGTGAAGGGAGCTCACCCCTCCACTTT,CASSEGSSPLHF
TRBV5-1,TRBJ2-3,once,TRBD1,TGCGCCAGCAGCTTGGAGACAGGGGTGGATACGCAGTATTTT,CASSLETGVDTQYF
TRBV6-5,TRBJ1-1,-,TRBD1,TGTGCCAGCAGCTCCGTGGACAGGGTCAATGAAGCTTTCTTT,CASSSVDRVNEAFF
TRBV18,TRBJ1-2,-,-,TGTGCCAGCTCACCAAGGCCCGCTAACTATGGCTACACCTTC,CASSPRPANYGYTF
TRBV11-2,TRBJ1-2,-,-,TGTGCCAGCAGCTTAGAGGGAAATGGCTACACCTTC,CASSLEGNGYTF
TRBV7-8,TRBJ2-7,-,-,TGTGCCAGCAGCTTAGGACGAAGCTACGAGCAGTACTTC,CASSLGRSYEQYF